This T cell receptor beta chain originates from a study of response to subunit inactivated influenza vaccine (dated by TCRdb to the late 2010s). The study in broad terms: The study used deep quantitative T cell receptor repertoire profiling to track responses to a trivalent subunit inactivated influenza vaccine.

Preparation of the library involved RT-PCR. These reads were obtained on an Illumina HiSeq 2500. Clones were called with MiXCR by TCRdb after fastp trimmed the public reads at Q25, and only in-frame beta chains were retained. Every distinct CDR3 protein forms one entry, paired with its most common genes and DNA. This sample comprises around 160,000 distinct CDR3 sequences, 11% of them detected only once. The ten largest clones add up to around 12% of the sample. Read against the paper, the sample's time point label means: more than 40 days after influenza vaccine administration. This clonotype was recorded a few times. No antigen is known for it. Base quality data are lacking; no much larger clone is found one base away. Here is what the overall study found, with its caveats: The authors suggested that each seasonal influenza vaccination may recruit only a limited number of new T cells.

V was cut back by 0 bases and J by 4 bases, leaving a gap of 9 bases between them. The CDR1 and CDR2 encoded by the germline V gene (reference sequence) are SEHNR and FQNEAQ. The CDR3 runs 14 amino acids, cysteine and phenylalanine included. Only CDR3 DNA remains: 42 bases, in frame from the first base. The clonotype originates from a man aged 50 or older who received an inactivated influenza vaccine. Donor details come from another sample of the same person, matched by shared clones. This material consisted of non-naive T cells sorted from PBMCs, taken about 40 days after vaccination. The cell subset or site label on this specimen signifies: memory T cell fraction. The sequence is built from TRBV7-9 and TRBJ1-2; no confident D gene assignment can be made. The sequenced DNA is TGTGCCAGCAGCTTAGCAGAGTCCCCCTATGGCTACACCTTC. Its translation is CASSLAESPYGYTF.